This T cell receptor beta chain originates from a study of shared clonotypes between healthy human individuals. Findings and limits, study-wide: In this cohort, only blood was sampled, and tissue repertoires likely differ. Depth was large, yet rarefaction showed that sorted-subset sequencing was incomplete. Generation probability values for non-shared clonotypes were lower than those for clonotypes shared by all four donors.

V shed 6 bases, J shed 4 bases, and the junction held 8 bases outside the gene matches. Per germline, CDR1 SNHLY and CDR2 FYNNEI. This CDR3 is 15 amino acids long. Sorted-subset replicate PCR reactions were performed with approximately 180 ng DNA, corresponding to tens of thousands of T cell genomes. Using immunoSEQ multiplex PCR, the repertoire was profiled, and TCRdb retains in-frame clones only, with some absent. This sample has approximately 530,000 clones, with 95% to 97% found just once. As concerns this clone: The target antigen is unknown.

The chain recombines TRBV2 with TRBJ2-1; 8 nucleotides line up with TRBD2. Sequenced material: naive CD4+ T cells sorted from blood. Stated subset: CD45RA+ positively selected. The receptor comes from a woman aged 25 to 39 in good health. CDR3 bases: TGTGCCAGCAGCCCATATAGCGGGATTTACAATGAGCAGTTCTTC. This sequence encodes CASSPYSGIYNEQFF.